This paragraph reports one T cell receptor beta chain. Its specificity is unknown. The sample belongs to a study of human T cells and chemical hapten exposure. For the study at large: Patients additionally received therapeutic doses of diphenylcyclopropenone on the scalp once a week, and this continued throughout the approximately 23-week study. Patch tests applied 0.01% DPC to the upper back and were scored after 6 days.

The junction had 1 base not matched to a gene; V was cut back by 3 bases and J by 2 bases. The CDR3 has 13 amino acids. Germline V gene sequence: CDR1 DFQATT, CDR2 SNEGSKA (reference sequence). As to time point: patch test 1, 2 weeks after DPC sensitization. Indicated treatment: therapeutic diphenylcyclopropenone sensitization with weekly scalp DPC. The library tagged each cDNA molecule with unique molecular identifiers. TCRdb ran MiXCR on the RACE reads and lists one entry per CDR3 protein. The data show around 120,000 distinct CDR3 sequences, with approximately 11% seen just once and approximately 4% held by the top ten. General observations from the study: Relative to control repertoires, expanded TCRs gave rise to significantly more large CDR3 similarity clusters.

The clonotype originates from a woman aged 40 to 49 with alopecia areata. Some clones in this sample may be carry-over from other donors' samples. The sample here was whole blood, taken in connection with sensitization to the hapten diphenylcyclopropenone (DPC). The chain employs TRBV20-1 and TRBJ2-5, with TRBD2 identical over 9 bases. Here the CDR3 reads CSASLAGQETQYF. Here the CDR3 DNA reads TGCAGTGCTAGTCTAGCGGGGCAAGAGACCCAGTACTTC.